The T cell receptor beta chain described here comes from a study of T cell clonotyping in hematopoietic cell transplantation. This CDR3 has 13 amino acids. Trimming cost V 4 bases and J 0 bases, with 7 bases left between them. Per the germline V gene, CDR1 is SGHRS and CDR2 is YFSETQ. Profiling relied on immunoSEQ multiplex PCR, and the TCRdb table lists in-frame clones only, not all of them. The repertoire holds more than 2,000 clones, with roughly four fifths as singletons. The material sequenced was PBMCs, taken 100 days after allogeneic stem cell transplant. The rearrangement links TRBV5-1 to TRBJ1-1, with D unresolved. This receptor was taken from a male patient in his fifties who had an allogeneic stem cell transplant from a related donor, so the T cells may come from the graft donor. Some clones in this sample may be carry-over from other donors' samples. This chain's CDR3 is CASSSRLNTEAFF. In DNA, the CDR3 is TGCGCCAGCAGCAGTAGGTTGAACACTGAAGCTTTCTTT. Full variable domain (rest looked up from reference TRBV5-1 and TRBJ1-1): KAGVTQTPRYLIKTRGQQVTLSCSPISGHRSVSWYQQTPGQGLQFLFEYFSETQRNKGNFPGRFSGRQFSNSRSEMNVSTLELGDSALYLCASSSRLNTEAFFGQGTRLTVV.